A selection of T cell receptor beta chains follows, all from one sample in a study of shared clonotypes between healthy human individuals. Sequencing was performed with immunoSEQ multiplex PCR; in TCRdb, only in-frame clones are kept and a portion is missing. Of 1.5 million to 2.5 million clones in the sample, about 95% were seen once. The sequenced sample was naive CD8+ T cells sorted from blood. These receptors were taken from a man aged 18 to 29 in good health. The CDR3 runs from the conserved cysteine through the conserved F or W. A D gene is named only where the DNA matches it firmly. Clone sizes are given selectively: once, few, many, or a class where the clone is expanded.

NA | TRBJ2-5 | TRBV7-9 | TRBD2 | CASSDGLADQETQYF | TGTGCCAGCAGTGATGGACTAGCGGACCAAGAGACCCAGTACTTC
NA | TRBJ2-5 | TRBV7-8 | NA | CATSAYPETQYF | TGTGCCACCTCAGCTTACCCCGAGACCCAGTACTTC
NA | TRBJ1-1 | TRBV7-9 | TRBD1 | CASSPGQGIFGTEAFF | TGTGCCAGCAGCCCGGGACAGGGGATCTTTGGCACTGAAGCTTTCTTT
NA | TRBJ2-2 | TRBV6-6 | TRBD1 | CASSRDRANGELFF | TGTGCCAGCAGCCGTGACAGGGCTAACGGGGAGCTGTTTTTT
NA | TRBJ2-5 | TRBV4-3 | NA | CASSQVYLTWQPQETQYF | TGCGCCAGCAGCCAAGTTTATCTCACCTGGCAGCCCCAAGAGACCCAGTACTTC
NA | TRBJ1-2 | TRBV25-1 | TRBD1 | CASSERDSYGYTF | TGTGCCAGCAGTGAACGGGACAGCTATGGCTACACCTTC
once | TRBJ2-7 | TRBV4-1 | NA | CASSQEAGRLSYEQYF | TGCGCCAGCAGCCAAGAGGCCGGCCGTCTGTCCTACGAGCAGTACTTC
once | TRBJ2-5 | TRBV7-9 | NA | CASSFHDGREEETQYF | TGTGCCAGCAGCTTTCACGACGGAAGGGAGGAAGAGACCCAGTACTTC
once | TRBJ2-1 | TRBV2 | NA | CASSPISPSYNEQFF | TGTGCCAGCAGCCCCATCTCACCCTCCTACAATGAGCAGTTCTTC
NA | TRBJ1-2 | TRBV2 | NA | CASPRGGYGYTF | TGTGCCAGTCCCAGAGGGGGCTATGGCTACACCTTC
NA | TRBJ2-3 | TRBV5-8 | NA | CASSLGQGAGDTQYF | TGTGCCAGCAGCTTGGGGCAGGGCGCCGGTGATACGCAGTATTTT
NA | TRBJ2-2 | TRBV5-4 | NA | CASSFRGSTGELFF | TGTGCCAGCAGCTTTAGGGGGTCCACCGGGGAGCTGTTTTTT
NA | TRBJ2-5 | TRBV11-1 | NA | CASSLPDPGQETQYF | TGTGCCAGCAGCTTACCCGACCCGGGGCAAGAGACCCAGTACTTC
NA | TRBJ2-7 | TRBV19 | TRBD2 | CASSILAGDRYEQYF | TGTGCCAGTAGTATTCTAGCGGGGGATCGATACGAGCAGTACTTC
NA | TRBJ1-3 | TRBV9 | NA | CASSGEERRGNTIYF | TGTGCCAGCAGCGGGGAGGAGCGCCGTGGAAACACCATATATTTT
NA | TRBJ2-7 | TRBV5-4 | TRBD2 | CASSFGGADEQYF | TGTGCCAGCAGCTTCGGGGGGGCTGACGAGCAGTACTTC
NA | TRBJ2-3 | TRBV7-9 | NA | CASSEDSTDTQYF | TGTGCCAGCAGCGAGGACAGCACAGATACGCAGTATTTT
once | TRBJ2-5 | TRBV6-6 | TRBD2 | CASSYPTSGGETQYF | TGTGCCAGCAGTTATCCGACTAGCGGGGGGGAGACCCAGTACTTC
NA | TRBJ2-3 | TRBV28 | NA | CASSFGQGLSANTDTQYF | TGTGCCAGCAGTTTCGGCCAGGGACTCTCGGCTAACACAGATACGCAGTATTTT
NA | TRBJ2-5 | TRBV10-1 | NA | CASSECGITLGETQYF | TGCGCCAGCAGTGAGTGCGGTATCACCTTAGGGGAGACCCAGTACTTC
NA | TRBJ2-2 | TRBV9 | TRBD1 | CASSVTGVAGELFF | TGTGCCAGCAGCGTCACAGGGGTGGCCGGGGAGCTGTTTTTT
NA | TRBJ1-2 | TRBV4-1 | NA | CASSQGGEGLQGGYTF | TGCGCCAGCAGCCAAGGTGGGGAGGGCCTCCAGGGGGGCTACACCTTC
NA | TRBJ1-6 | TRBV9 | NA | CASRGDGGNSPLHF | TGTGCCAGCAGGGGGGATGGAGGGAATTCACCCCTCCACTTT
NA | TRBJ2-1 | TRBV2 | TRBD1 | CAILGTGGHEQFF | TGTGCCATCCTTGGGACAGGGGGCCATGAGCAGTTCTTC
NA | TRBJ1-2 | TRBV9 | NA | CASSVGAAVYGYTF | TGTGCCAGCAGCGTAGGCGCGGCGGTCTATGGCTACACCTTC
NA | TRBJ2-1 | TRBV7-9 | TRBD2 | CASSYLAGGWDEQFF | TGTGCCAGCAGCTACTTAGCGGGAGGGTGGGATGAGCAGTTCTTC
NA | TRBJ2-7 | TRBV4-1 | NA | CASSQDSVRQYF | TGCGCCAGCAGCCAAGATTCAGTCCGCCAGTACTTC
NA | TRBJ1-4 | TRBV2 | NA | CASSDPLLLSPSNYEKLFF | TGTGCCAGCAGTGACCCCCTTCTGCTGTCCCCGTCAAATTATGAAAAACTGTTTTTT
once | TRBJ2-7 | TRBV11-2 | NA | CASSGDRAGEQYF | TGTGCCAGCAGCGGAGACAGGGCGGGGGAGCAGTACTTC
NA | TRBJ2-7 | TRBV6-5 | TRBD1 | CASSLGQGYEQYF | TGTGCCAGCAGTCTTGGACAGGGGTACGAGCAGTACTTC
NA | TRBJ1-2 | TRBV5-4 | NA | CASWEAGSYGYTF | TGTGCCAGCTGGGAGGCGGGGTCCTATGGCTACACCTTC
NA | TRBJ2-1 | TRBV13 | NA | CASSLRVGGNEQFF | TGTGCCAGCAGCCTCAGGGTAGGAGGCAATGAGCAGTTCTTC
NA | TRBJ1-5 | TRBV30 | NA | CAWSAGPHSNQPQHF | TGTGCCTGGAGTGCCGGACCCCATAGCAATCAGCCCCAGCATTTT
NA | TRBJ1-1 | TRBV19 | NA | CASSIGSGTEAFF | TGTGCCAGTAGTATTGGGAGCGGCACTGAAGCTTTCTTT
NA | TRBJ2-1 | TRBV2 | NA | CASQDSSYNEQFF | TGTGCCAGCCAGGACAGCTCCTACAATGAGCAGTTCTTC
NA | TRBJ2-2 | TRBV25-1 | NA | CASRVSGELFF | TGTGCCAGCAGAGTCTCTGGGGAGCTGTTTTTT
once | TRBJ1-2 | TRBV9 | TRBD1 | CASSVGDSLTYGYTF | TGTGCCAGCAGCGTAGGGGACAGCCTGACCTATGGCTACACCTTC
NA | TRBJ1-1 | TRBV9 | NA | CASSSGAAAEAFF | TGTGCCAGCAGCTCCGGGGCCGCTGCTGAAGCTTTCTTT